Included here is one TCR beta chain sequence, with context. This clonotype was seen at least ten times. The specificity of this receptor is unknown. Qualities for individual bases were not recorded, and no much larger clone is one base off. For repertoire sequencing, the TCR beta CDR3 regions were amplified from RNA transcripts. A first-round RT-PCR used HTBI primers with the Qiagen OneStep RT-PCR kit, followed by a second-round multiplex PCR, size selection and purification. The libraries underwent paired-end sequencing with 100 bp reads on an Illumina HiSeq2000. The paper's processing steps were these. SOAPnuke was used for read processing, and reads with adapters, uncalled bases, a mean Phred below 15, or no exact constant-primer or identifier match were discarded. COPE v1.2.5 was used to merge the high-quality paired reads. Each unique nucleotide sequence was treated as a clonotype, and MiTCR v1.1 was used to align the clonotypes to the IMGT TRB V, D and J references. The analysis was limited to V-J combinations with a frequency above 0.0001, which together covered 98% to 99.2% of repertoires. For each V-J combination, a TCR clonal expansion and chaos score was defined as the ratio of F50 clonal expansion to chaos observed in the TCRdist matrix. Welch's t-statistics and random forest were used to reduce the features to about twelve V-J combinations, which were then used as input to a naive Bayes classifier. The similarity between thyroid and blood repertoires was quantified using the Morisita-Horn index. The public reads were reanalyzed by TCRdb: fastp trimming at Q25, MiXCR alignment, in-frame beta chains only. Every distinct CDR3 protein forms one entry, paired with its most common genes and DNA. Clone size and V and J calls follow TCRdb, not the original study. The sample has 650,000 to 800,000 distinct CDR3 sequences on record, about 41% of them singletons. Together, the top ten hold 3% to 3.5% of the sample.

This sample is part of a study of Graves' ophthalmopathy and Graves' hyperthyroidism listed by TCRdb under 2018. For context, the study as a whole: Peripheral blood samples were taken at the time of initial diagnosis, before any treatment was given. The independent validation cohort included some 19 hyperthyroidism patients plus 17 patients who later progressed from hyperthyroidism to ophthalmopathy. In total, around 140 blood samples were TCR-sequenced: 43 ophthalmopathy, over 70 hyperthyroidism and 17 hyperthyroidism-to-ophthalmopathy patients. In over five hyperthyroidism patients, T-cell repertoires of thyroid tissue and blood were compared. Once sampling was done, hyperthyroidism patients were given methimazole at a starting dose of 30 mg daily, while ophthalmopathy patients were given high-dose intravenous methylprednisolone. To tell Graves' ophthalmopathy apart from Graves' hyperthyroidism, and to predict which patients would progress to ophthalmopathy, the study relied on TCR beta repertoire signatures. A discovery set of 95 to 100 patients (43 ophthalmopathy, approximately 58 stable hyperthyroidism) was enrolled to explore V-J signatures distinguishing ophthalmopathy from hyperthyroidism.

Paper-wide results and their limitations: No statistical method was used to set the sample size in advance, and the investigators knew which group each participant was assigned to. Most of the expanded thyroid clonotypes with a frequency above 0.001 were also detected in blood, and it was suggested that the thyroid immune response may be reflected by blood repertoires. In validation, the model predicted ophthalmopathy progression with 70.59% sensitivity and 72.22% specificity; 12 predicted patients were CT-confirmed with GO in a median of approximately 6.5 months. Ophthalmopathy was separated from stable hyperthyroidism by the 13-signature model with roughly 87% sensitivity and roughly 82% specificity in cross-validation and with 80%/75% in the test set.

The CDR3 has 14 amino acids, counting the end cysteine and phenylalanine. Just CDR3 DNA is preserved here, 42 bases in frame from base 1. The CDR1 and CDR2 encoded by the germline V gene are SGHDN and FVKESK. The V and J ends are trimmed by 2 bases and 0 bases, leaving 7 bases between them. Patients with ophthalmopathy had moderately to severely active disease, with a Clinical Activity Score of 3 or more, a NOSPECS grade of 4 or more, and a disease duration of less than 3 months. Patients were excluded if they had other autoimmune diseases, uncontrolled infections, pregnancy or lactation. Diagnosis was based on clinical symptoms, serum thyroxine, TRAb, thyroid ultrasound and orbital computed tomography. Ficoll-Paque density gradient centrifugation was used to isolate PBMCs from 10 ml of fresh peripheral blood. Total RNA was extracted with Trizol reagent and quality-checked on an Agilent 2100 Bioanalyzer.

The TCR originated in an adult man with Graves' ophthalmopathy. Recombination linked TRBV14 to TRBJ1-1, with the identity of the D gene unclear. Sequencing was carried out using peripheral blood. The CDR3 reads CASSQTAMNTEAFF. The sequenced DNA is TGTGCCAGCAGCCAAACGGCGATGAACACTGAAGCTTTCTTT.